This T cell receptor beta chain was sequenced for a study of shared clonotypes between healthy human individuals. General study points: Sequencing of the sorted subsets was shown by rarefaction to be incomplete despite large depth. It was only blood that was sampled, and tissue repertoires likely differ.

Trimming removed 0 bases from V and 8 bases from J; junction bases left unmatched: 8. CDR1 and CDR2 (germline): GTSNPN, SVGIG (reference sequence). The CDR3 loop spans 15 amino acids. Sequenced by immunoSEQ multiplex PCR; TCRdb stores in-frame clones only, minus some. The table shows a few million clones, with roughly nine tenths occurring only once. As regards this clone: Its antigen is as yet unknown.

Sequencing was performed on naive CD4+ T cells sorted from blood. Subset meaning: CD45RA+ positively selected. The clonotype was recovered from a man between 18 and 35 years old in good health. This rearrangement joins TRBV30 to TRBJ2-3; 10 bases map to TRBD2. CDR3 in DNA: TGTGCCTGGAGTGTACGAGCGGGGGGGCCGAGTACGCAGTATTTT. Translation gives CAWSVRAGGPSTQYF.